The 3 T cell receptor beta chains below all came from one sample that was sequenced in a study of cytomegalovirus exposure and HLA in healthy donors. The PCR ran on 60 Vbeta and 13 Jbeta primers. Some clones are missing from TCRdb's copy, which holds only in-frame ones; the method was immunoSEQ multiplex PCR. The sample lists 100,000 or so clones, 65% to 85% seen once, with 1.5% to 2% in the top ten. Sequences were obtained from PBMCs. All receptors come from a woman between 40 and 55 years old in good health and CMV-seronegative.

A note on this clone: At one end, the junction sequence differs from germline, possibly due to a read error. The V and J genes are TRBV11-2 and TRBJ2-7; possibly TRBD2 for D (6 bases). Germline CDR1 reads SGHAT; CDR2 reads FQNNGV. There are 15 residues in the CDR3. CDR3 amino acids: CASSLGRAVSYKQYF. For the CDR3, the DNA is TGTGCCAGCAGCTTAGGGAGGGCCGTATCCTACAAGCAGTACTTC.

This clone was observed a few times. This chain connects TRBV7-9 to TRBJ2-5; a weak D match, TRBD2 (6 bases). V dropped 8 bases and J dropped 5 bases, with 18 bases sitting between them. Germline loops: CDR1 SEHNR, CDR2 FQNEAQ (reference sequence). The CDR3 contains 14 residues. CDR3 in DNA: TGTGCCAGCTCTTCGGGGGTAGTACCTGAGACCCAGTACTTC. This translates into CASSSGVVPETQYF.

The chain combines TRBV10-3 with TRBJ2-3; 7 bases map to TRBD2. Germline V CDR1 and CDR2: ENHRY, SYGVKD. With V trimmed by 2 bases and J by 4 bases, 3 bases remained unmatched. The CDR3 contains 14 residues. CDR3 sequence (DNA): TGTGCCATCAGTGAGGGGCTAGCGGCAGATACGCAGTATTTT. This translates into CAISEGLAADTQYF.